This T cell receptor (beta chain) was identified in a study of CD8+ T cells in alopecia areata. Treatment in this sample: oral pan-JAK inhibitor, 5-10 mg twice daily. The length of the CDR3 is 12 residues. Trimming stripped 4 bases from V and 3 bases from J, with 8 bases between. The germline V gene encodes CDR1 SGHRS and CDR2 YFSETQ. Sequencing templates came from extracted RNA that was reverse transcribed into cDNA. The table came from immunoSEQ multiplex PCR; TCRdb's copy has only in-frame clones and leaves some out. The sample holds about 190,000 clones; approximately 56% are singletons and the top ten take roughly 0.7%.

The rearrangement uses TRBV5-1 and TRBJ2-7; D remains unclear. The source material was CD4+ T cells sorted from blood, sampled at week 4, from a patient treated with tofacitinib. The source is a human donor with alopecia areata. Written as DNA, the CDR3 is TGCGCCAGCAGCGAAAATTACTACGAGCAGTACTTC. As protein: CASSENYYEQYF.